This record covers a single T cell receptor beta chain. Its cognate antigen is unknown. Every single patient, without exception, relapsed after autologous stem cell transplantation, and brentuximab vedotin exposure varied. The data belong to a study of PD-1 blockade in classical Hodgkin lymphoma. Study results and limitations: Exclusion was applied to patients who started nivolumab under 1 year after ASCT. Complete responders matched newly diagnosed patients in baseline diversity. Diversity in CD4+ TCRs, unlike that measured in CD8+ TCRs, had risen significantly by C4D1. Newly diagnosed patients had baseline TCR diversity that was reportedly lower than that of healthy donors.

The length of the CDR3 is 16 residues. Per germline, CDR1 SGHVS and CDR2 FNYEAQ. V was clipped by 1 base and J by 0 bases; unmatched bases: 5. Produced via immunoSEQ multiplex PCR; TCRdb's table is partial and in-frame only. The table lists about 39,000 clones, approximately 69% of them singletons. The material sequenced was peripheral blood mononuclear cells (PBMCs), taken before the second cycle of nivolumab. The clonotype was recovered from a human donor with classical Hodgkin lymphoma. V gene TRBV7-6 combines with J gene TRBJ2-7; 8 positions match TRBD1. The CDR3 DNA is TGTGCCAGCAGCTTAGGCAAAGGACAGGGCTCCTACGAGCAGTACTTC. Its translation is CASSLGKGQGSYEQYF.